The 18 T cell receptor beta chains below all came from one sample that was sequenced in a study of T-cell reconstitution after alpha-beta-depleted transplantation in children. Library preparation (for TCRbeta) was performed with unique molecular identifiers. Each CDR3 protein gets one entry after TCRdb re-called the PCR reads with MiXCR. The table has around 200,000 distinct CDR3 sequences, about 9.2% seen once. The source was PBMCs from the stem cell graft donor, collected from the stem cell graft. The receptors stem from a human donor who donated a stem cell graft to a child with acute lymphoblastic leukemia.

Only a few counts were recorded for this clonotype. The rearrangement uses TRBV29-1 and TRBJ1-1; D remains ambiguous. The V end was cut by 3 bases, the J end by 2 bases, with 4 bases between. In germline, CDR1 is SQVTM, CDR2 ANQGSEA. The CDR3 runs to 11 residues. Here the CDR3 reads CSVEGNTEAFF. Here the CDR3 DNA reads TGCAGCGTTGAGGGAAACACTGAAGCTTTCTTT.

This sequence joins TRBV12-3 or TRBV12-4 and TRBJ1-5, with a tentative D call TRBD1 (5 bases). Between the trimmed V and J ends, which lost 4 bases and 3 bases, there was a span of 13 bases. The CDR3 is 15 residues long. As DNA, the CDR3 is TGTGCCAGCAGTTCCGGCAGGGTTTACAATCAGCCCCAGCATTTT. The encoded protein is CASSSGRVYNQPQHF.

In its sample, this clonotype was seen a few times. The CDR3 loop reads CASSLAQGARGYTF. The CDR3 DNA sequence: TGTGCCAGCAGTTTAGCACAGGGGGCGCGAGGCTACACCTTC. The V and J genes are TRBV12-3 or TRBV12-4 and TRBJ1-2, with 9 bases lining up with TRBD1. With V trimmed by 0 bases and J by 8 bases, 4 bases remained unmatched. The CDR3 loop spans 14 amino acids.

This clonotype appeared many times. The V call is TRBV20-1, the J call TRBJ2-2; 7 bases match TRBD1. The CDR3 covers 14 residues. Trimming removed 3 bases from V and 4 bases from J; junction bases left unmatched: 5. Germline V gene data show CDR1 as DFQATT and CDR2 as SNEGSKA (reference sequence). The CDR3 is CSARPDRFTGELFF. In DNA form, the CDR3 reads TGCAGTGCTAGGCCGGACAGGTTCACCGGGGAGCTGTTTTTT.

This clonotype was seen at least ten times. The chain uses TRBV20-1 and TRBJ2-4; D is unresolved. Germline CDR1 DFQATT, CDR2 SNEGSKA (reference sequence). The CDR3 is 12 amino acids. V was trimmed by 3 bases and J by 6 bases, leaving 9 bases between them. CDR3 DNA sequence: TGCAGTGCTAGTTCAGACACAAACATTCAGTACTTC. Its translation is CSASSDTNIQYF.

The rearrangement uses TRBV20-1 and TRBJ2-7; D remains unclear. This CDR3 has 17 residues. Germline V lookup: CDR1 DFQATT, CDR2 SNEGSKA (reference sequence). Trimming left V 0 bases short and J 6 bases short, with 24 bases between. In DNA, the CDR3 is TGCAGTGCTAGAGATGTAGGCAGCCCACACCCACTGCGCGAGCAGTACTTC. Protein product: CSARDVGSPHPLREQYF.

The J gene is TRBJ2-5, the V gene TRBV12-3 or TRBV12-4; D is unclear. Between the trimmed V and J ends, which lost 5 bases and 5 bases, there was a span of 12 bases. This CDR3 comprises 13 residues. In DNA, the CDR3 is TGTGCCAGCAGTCTTGGCCCGGTGGAGACCCAGTACTTC. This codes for CASSLGPVETQYF.

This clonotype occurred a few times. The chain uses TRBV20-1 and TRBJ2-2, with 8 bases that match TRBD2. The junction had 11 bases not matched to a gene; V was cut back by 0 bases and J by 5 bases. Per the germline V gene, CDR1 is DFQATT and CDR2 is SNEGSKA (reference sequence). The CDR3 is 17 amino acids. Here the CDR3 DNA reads TGCAGTGCTAGAGATCTCCGGGGGGGGGCGTTTACCGGGGAGCTGTTTTTT. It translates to CSARDLRGGAFTGELFF.

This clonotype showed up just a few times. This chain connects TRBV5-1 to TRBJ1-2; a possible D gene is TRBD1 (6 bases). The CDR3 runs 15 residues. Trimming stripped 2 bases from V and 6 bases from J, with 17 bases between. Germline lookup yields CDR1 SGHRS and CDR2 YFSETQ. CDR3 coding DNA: TGCGCCAGCAGCTTCAGTGTAGTCTCAGGGGATGGCTACACCTTC. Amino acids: CASSFSVVSGDGYTF.

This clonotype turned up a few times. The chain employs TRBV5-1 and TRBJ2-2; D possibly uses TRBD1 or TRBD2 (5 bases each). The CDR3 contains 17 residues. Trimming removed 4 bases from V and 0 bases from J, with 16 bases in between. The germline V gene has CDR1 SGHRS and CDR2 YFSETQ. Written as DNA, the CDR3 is TGCGCCAGCAGCCTAAACCGGGGCACCGCGAACACCGGGGAGCTGTTTTTT. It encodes CASSLNRGTANTGELFF. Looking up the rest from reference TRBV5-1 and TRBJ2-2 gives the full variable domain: KAGVTQTPRYLIKTRGQQVTLSCSPISGHRSVSWYQQTPGQGLQFLFEYFSETQRNKGNFPGRFSGRQFSNSRSEMNVSTLELGDSALYLCASSLNRGTANTGELFFGEGSRLTVL.

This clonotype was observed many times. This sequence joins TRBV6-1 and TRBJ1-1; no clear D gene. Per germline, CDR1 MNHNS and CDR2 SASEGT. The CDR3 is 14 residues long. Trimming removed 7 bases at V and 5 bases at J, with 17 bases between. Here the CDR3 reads CASTRRAGETEAFF. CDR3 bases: TGTGCCAGCACCCGTAGGGCTGGGGAAACTGAAGCTTTCTTT.

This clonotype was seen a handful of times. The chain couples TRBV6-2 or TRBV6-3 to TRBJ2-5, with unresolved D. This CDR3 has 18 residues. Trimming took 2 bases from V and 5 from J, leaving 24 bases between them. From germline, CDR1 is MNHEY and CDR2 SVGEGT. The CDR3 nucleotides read TGTGCCAGCAGTTACCTCGTTTTAAGCGTTTTTGGAAGGGAGACCCAGTACTTC. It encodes CASSYLVLSVFGRETQYF.

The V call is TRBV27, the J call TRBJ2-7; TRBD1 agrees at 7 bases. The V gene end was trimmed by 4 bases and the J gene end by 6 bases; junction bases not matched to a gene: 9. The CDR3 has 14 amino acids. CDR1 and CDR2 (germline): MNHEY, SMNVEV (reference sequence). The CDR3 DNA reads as TGTGCCAGCAGTTCCGACAGGGCAATGGGCGAGCAGTACTTC. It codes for CASSSDRAMGEQYF.

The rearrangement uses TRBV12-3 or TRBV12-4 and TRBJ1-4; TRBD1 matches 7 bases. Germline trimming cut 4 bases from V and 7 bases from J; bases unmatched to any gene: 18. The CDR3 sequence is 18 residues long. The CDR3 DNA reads TGTGCCAGCAGTTCTTCCTCTTTTCAACAGGGGAGAAGTGAAAAACTGTTTTTT. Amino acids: CASSSSSFQQGRSEKLFF.

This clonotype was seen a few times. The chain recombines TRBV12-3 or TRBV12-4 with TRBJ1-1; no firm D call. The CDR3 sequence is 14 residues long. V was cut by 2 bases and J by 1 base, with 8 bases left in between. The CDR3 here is CASSLLTSNTEAFF. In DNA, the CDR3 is TGTGCCAGCAGTTTACTTACTTCGAACACTGAAGCTTTCTTT.

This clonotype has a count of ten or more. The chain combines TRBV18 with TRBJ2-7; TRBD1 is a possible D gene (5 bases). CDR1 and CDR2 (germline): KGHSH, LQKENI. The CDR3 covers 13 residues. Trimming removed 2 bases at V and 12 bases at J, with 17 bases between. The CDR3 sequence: CASSPSVQGGGYF. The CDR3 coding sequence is TGTGCCAGCTCACCAAGCGTCCAGGGTGGTGGGTACTTC. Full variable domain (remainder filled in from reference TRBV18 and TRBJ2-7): NAGVMQNPRHLVRRRGQEARLRCSPMKGHSHVYWYRQLPEEGLKFMVYLQKENIIDESGMPKERFSAEFPKEGPSILRIQQVVRGDSAAYFCASSPSVQGGGYFGPGTRLTVT.

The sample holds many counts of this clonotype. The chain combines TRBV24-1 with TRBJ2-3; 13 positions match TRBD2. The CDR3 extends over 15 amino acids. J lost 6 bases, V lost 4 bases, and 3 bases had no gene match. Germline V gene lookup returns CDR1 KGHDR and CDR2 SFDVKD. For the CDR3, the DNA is TGTGCCACCAGTGAGCCGGGACTAGCGGGGGATACGCAGTATTTT. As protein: CATSEPGLAGDTQYF.

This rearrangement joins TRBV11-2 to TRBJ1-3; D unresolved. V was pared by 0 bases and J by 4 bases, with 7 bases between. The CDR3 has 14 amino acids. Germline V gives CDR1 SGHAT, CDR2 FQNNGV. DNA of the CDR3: TGTGCCAGCAGCTTAGACTCTATAGGAAACACCATATATTTT. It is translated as CASSLDSIGNTIYF.